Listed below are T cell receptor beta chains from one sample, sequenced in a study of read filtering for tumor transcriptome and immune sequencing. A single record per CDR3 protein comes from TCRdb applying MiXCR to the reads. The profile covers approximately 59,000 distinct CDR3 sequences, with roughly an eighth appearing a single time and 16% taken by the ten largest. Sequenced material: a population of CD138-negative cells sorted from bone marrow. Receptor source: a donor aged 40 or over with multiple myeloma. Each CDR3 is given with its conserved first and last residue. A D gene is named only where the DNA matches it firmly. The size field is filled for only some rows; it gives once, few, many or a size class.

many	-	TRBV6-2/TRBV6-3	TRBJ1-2	TGTGCCAGCAGTTACGACAGGACTAACTATGGCTACACCTTC	CASSYDRTNYGYTF
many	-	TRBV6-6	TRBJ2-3	TGTGCCAGCAGATCTGGACGTAGCACAGATACGCAGTATTTT	CASRSGRSTDTQYF
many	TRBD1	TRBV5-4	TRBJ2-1	TGTGCCAGCAGCCCGGGGACAGATATCTACAATGAGCAGTTCTTC	CASSPGTDIYNEQFF
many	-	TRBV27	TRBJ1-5	TGTGCCAGCAGTTTATCTTGGGGGCAGCCCCAGCATTTT	CASSLSWGQPQHF
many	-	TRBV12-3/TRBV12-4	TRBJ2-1	TGTGCCAGCAGTTTATCCCTAGTGACGTACAATGAGCAGTTCTTC	CASSLSLVTYNEQFF
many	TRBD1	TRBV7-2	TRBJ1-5	TGTGCCAGCAGCCCACCGGGACAGCGCAATCAGCCCCAGCATTTT	CASSPPGQRNQPQHF
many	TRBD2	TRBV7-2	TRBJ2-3	TGTGCCAGCAGCTTCTTTAGCGGGGGAGATACGCAGTATTTT	CASSFFSGGDTQYF
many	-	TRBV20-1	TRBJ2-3	TGCAGTGCTAGATCTCCAGGGGTTACAGATACGCAGTATTTT	CSARSPGVTDTQYF
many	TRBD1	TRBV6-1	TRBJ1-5	TGTGCCAGCAGCGGGACAGGCAATCAGCCCCAGCATTTT	CASSGTGNQPQHF
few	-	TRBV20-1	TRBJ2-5	TGCAGTGCTCAAGGGTGGGAGACCCAGTACTTC	CSAQGWETQYF
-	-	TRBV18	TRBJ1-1	TGTGCCAGCTCACCCCGGATCTCGAACACTGAAGCTTTCTTT	CASSPRISNTEAFF
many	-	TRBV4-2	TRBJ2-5	TGTGCCAGCAGCCAAGATTTTGGAGAGACCCAGTACTTC	CASSQDFGETQYF
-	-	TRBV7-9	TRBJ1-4	TGTGCCAGCAGCCCCCAGGGGTCTGAAAAACTGTTTTTT	CASSPQGSEKLFF
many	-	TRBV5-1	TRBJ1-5	TGCGCCAGCAGCTCTTCGGGGGCGATCGAACAGCCCCAGCATTTT	CASSSSGAIEQPQHF
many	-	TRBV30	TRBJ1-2	TGTGCCTGGAGTGTCGGGGCGGGCTACACCTTC	CAWSVGAGYTF
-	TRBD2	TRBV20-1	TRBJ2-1	TGCAGTGCTAGTGGAGCGGGGGGATTGAGCAATGAGCAGTTCTTC	CSASGAGGLSNEQFF
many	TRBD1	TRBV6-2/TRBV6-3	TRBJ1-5	TGTGCCAGCACGGACAGGGGGGATCAGCCCCAGCATTTT	CASTDRGDQPQHF
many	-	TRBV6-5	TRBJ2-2	TGTGCCAGCAGTTACGGGTCGGCACTAAGCACCGGGGAGCTGTTTTTT	CASSYGSALSTGELFF
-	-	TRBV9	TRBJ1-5	TGTGCCAGCAGCGTAGAAGGTCGCAATCAGCCCCAGCATTTT	CASSVEGRNQPQHF
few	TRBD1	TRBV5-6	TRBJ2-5	TGTGCCAGCAGCTACAGGGGGCGGGGGGAGACCCAGTACTTC	CASSYRGRGETQYF
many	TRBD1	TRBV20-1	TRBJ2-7	TGCAGTGCTAGACCCCCTGGACAGGGAAGGAGACGTAACGAGCAGTACTTC	CSARPPGQGRRRNEQYF
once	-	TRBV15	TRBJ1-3	TGTGCCACCAGCAGAGATCCGAAGGACACCATATATTTT	CATSRDPKDTIYF
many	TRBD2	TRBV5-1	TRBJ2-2	TGCGCCAGCAGACCCCTAGCGGGCCGCGCCGGGGAGCTGTTTTTT	CASRPLAGRAGELFF
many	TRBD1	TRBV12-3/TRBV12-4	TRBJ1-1	TGTGCCAGCAGGTACGACAGGGGAAACACTGAAGCTTTCTTT	CASRYDRGNTEAFF
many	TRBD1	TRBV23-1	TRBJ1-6	TGCGCCAGCAGTCAAGGGACAGGGGATAATTCACCCCTCCACTTT	CASSQGTGDNSPLHF
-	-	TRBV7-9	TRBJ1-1	TGTGCCAGCAGCCCACAGGGAGTAAGGTGCCCTGAAGCTTTCTTT	CASSPQGVRCPEAFF
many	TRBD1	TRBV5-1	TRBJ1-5	TGCGCCAGCAGCTTGGTCGCTACAGGGGGCCGGCAGCCCCAGCATTTT	CASSLVATGGRQPQHF
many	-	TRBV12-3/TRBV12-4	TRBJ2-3	TGTGCCAGCAGTCCCCGGGGATCTGGCACAGATACGCAGTATTTT	CASSPRGSGTDTQYF
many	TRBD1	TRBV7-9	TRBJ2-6	TGTGCCAGCAGCGCAACAGGACAGGGTACCGGGGCCAACGTCCTGACTTTC	CASSATGQGTGANVLTF
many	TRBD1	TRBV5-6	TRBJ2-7	TGTGCCAGCAGCTTGGCCGGGACAGGTGCCTACGAGCAGTACTTC	CASSLAGTGAYEQYF
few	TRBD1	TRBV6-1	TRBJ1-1	TGTGCCAACAACACAAAAGACAGGGGGAACGCTGAAGCTTTCTTT	CANNTKDRGNAEAFF